A selection of T cell receptor beta chains follows, all from one sample in a study of Ad26.COV2.S vaccination and SARS-CoV-2 variants. The protocol was immunoSEQ multiplex PCR, while the TCRdb copy is restricted to in-frame clones and leaves out a portion. The data hold about 390,000 clones, with 75% to 90% observed a single time. This sample comprised peripheral blood, obtained in a trial of Ad26.COV2.S vaccine versus placebo. The receptors derive from a person between 18 and 59 years old who received the Ad26.COV2.S COVID-19 vaccine or a placebo. The CDR3 runs from the conserved cysteine through the conserved F or W. The order of the fields is clone size, J gene, D gene, V gene, CDR3 DNA, CDR3 protein. The D gene is left open where the match is weak. Size is omitted from some rows. Given values are once, few, many or a class for expanded clones.

>-|TRBJ1-3|-|TRBV2
TGTGCCAGCATGGCGGGAAACACCATATATTTT
CASMAGNTIYF
>-|TRBJ2-1|-|TRBV5-8
TGTGCCAGCAGCGCGTGGGACGGTTACAATGAGCAGTTCTTC
CASSAWDGYNEQFF
>once|TRBJ2-1|TRBD1|TRBV11-3
TGTGCCAGCAGCCCCCGGGACAGCTCCTACAATGAGCAGTTCTTC
CASSPRDSSYNEQFF
>-|TRBJ1-5|TRBD1|TRBV30
TGTGCCTGGAGTAATGCAGGGGGGGGTCAGCCCCAGCATTTT
CAWSNAGGGQPQHF
>-|TRBJ2-7|TRBD1|TRBV6-5
TGTGCCACTCTACCCCGGGACAGGTATTCAGAGCAGTACTTC
CATLPRDRYSEQYF
>-|TRBJ2-3|TRBD2|TRBV5-1
TGCGCCAGCAGCTTGGTGGGACTAGCGGGGGACAATACGCAGTATTTT
CASSLVGLAGDNTQYF
>-|TRBJ2-5|TRBD1|TRBV6-5
TGTGCCAGCAGGATGACAGGGTTAGAGACCCAGTACTTC
CASRMTGLETQYF
>-|TRBJ2-2|TRBD2|TRBV6-5
TGTGCCAGCACATGGACTAGCGCCACCGGGGAGCTGTTTTTT
CASTWTSATGELFF
>-|TRBJ2-7|-|TRBV19
TGTGCCAGTAGCTCGGCCGGGGGTTCCTACGAGCAGTACTTC
CASSSAGGSYEQYF
>-|TRBJ1-3|-|TRBV5-1
TGCGCCAGCAGCCCCGCGTCAGGGACTGGAAACACCATATATTTT
CASSPASGTGNTIYF
>-|TRBJ2-5|TRBD2|TRBV7-6
TGTGCCAGCAGCTCTCTTCGGGAGGTAGGAGAGACCCAGTACTTC
CASSSLREVGETQYF
>-|TRBJ2-2|-|TRBV4-1
TGCGCCAGCAGCCCGGCTGTCGGGGAGCTGTTTTTT
CASSPAVGELFF
>-|TRBJ2-2|-|TRBV7-9
TGTGCCAGCAGCTTAGGCCCCGGGACCAACACCGGGGAGCTGTTTTTT
CASSLGPGTNTGELFF
>-|TRBJ2-5|TRBD2|TRBV30
TGTGCCTGGAGTGTACCCCTTACTAGCGGGGGGGCCCTTGGGAAGACCCAGTACTTC
CAWSVPLTSGGALGKTQYF
>-|TRBJ2-7|-|TRBV20-1
TGCAGTGCTAGTTATGACTCAGTCTACGAGCAGTACTTC
CSASYDSVYEQYF
>-|TRBJ1-5|-|TRBV7-2
TGTGCCAGCAGCTTAGCGCGGGGTAGTCTGAGTCAGCCCCAGCATTTT
CASSLARGSLSQPQHF
>-|TRBJ2-2|-|TRBV19
TGTGCCACTTGGGAGACCGGGGAGCTGTTTTTT
CATWETGELFF
>-|TRBJ2-1|TRBD2|TRBV4-3
TGCGCCAGCAGCCAAGATCTAGCGGGGGTGAATGAGCAGTTCTTC
CASSQDLAGVNEQFF
>-|TRBJ2-4|TRBD1|TRBV6-2/TRBV6-3
TGTGCCAGCAGTTACGGTCAGGGGGCTAACATTCAGTACTTC
CASSYGQGANIQYF
>-|TRBJ2-1|-|TRBV13
TGTGCCAGCAGCCCTTGGGGGGGCGGGTCCTACAATGAGCAGTTCTTC
CASSPWGGGSYNEQFF
>-|TRBJ2-2|-|TRBV27
TGTGCCAGCAGTTTACAGGGTACGAACACCGGGGAGCTGTTTTTT
CASSLQGTNTGELFF
>-|TRBJ2-1|TRBD2|TRBV19
TGTGCCAGTAGTATAAGCGGGAATTTATACAATGAGCAGTTCTTC
CASSISGNLYNEQFF